The 32 T cell receptor beta chains below were found in one sample sequenced in a study of T cell responses to AZD1222 COVID-19 vaccine. Libraries were prepared by immunoSEQ multiplex PCR; TCRdb keeps only in-frame clonotypes and omits some of them. The sample shows about 130,000 clones, around 92% of them seen only once. The sequences come from peripheral blood, collected on day 0 of AZD1222 vaccination. The receptors here all came from an adult in good health.

The rearrangement links TRBV11-2 to TRBJ1-1; D unclear. Germline loops: CDR1 SGHAT, CDR2 FQNNGV. V was cut by 1 base and J by 0 bases, with 6 bases left in between. This CDR3 is 14 amino acids long. In DNA, the CDR3 is TGTGCCAGCAGCTTAGTGAGGATGAACACTGAAGCTTTCTTT. It codes for CASSLVRMNTEAFF.

This CDR3 reads CASSLPEGDPNSPLHF. The CDR3 DNA reads TGTGCCAGCAGTCTCCCCGAAGGGGATCCTAATTCACCCCTCCACTTT. The rearrangement uses TRBV28 and TRBJ1-6; D is possibly TRBD1 (5 bases). Germline loops: CDR1 MDHEN, CDR2 SYDVKM. The CDR3 contains 16 residues. Trimming removed 5 bases from V and 6 bases from J, with 17 bases in between.

The CDR3 nucleotides are TGTGCCAGCAGCGTAGAAAGTGTTAGCTCCTACGAGCAGTACTTC. Its protein product is CASSVESVSSYEQYF. The J gene is TRBJ2-7, the V gene TRBV9; D is undetermined. The CDR3 spans 15 residues. Germline-derived CDR1 and CDR2 are SGDLS and YYNGEE. V lost 0 bases, J lost 0 bases, and 10 bases lay in between. The entire variable domain, with the rest obtained from reference TRBV9 and TRBJ2-7, is as follows: DSGVTQTPKHLITATGQRVTLRCSPRSGDLSVYWYQQSLDQGLQFLIQYYNGEERAKGNILERFSAQQFPDLHSELNLSSLELGDSALYFCASSVESVSSYEQYFGPGTRLTVT.

V and J are TRBV30 and TRBJ2-1; 13 bases line up with TRBD2. The CDR3 has 14 amino acids. V was clipped by 3 bases and J by 8 bases; unmatched bases: 4. The germline V gene encodes CDR1 GTSNPN and CDR2 SVGIG (reference sequence). CDR3 sequence (DNA): TGTGCCTGGAGACGGACTAGCGGGAGCGATGAGCAGTTCTTC. Its protein is CAWRRTSGSDEQFF.

The chain joins TRBV5-3 to TRBJ2-3, with 10 bases matching TRBD2. TRBV5-3 is an ORF; its function is uncertain. This CDR3 comprises 19 residues. The V and J ends lost 1 base and 2 bases, in that order; junction bases with no gene match: 13. CDR3 nucleotides: TGTGCCAGAAGCTTGTACCTAGCGGGAGACTGGTGGGACACAGATACGCAGTATTTT. This translates into CARSLYLAGDWWDTDTQYF.

V is TRBV24-1 and J is TRBJ2-6; 11 nucleotides line up with TRBD2. This CDR3 is 18 amino acids long. CDR1 and CDR2 from the germline V gene are KGHDR and SFDVKD. V gave up 3 bases and J gave up 3 bases; unmatched junction bases: 6. CDR3 bases: TGTGCCACCAGTGATGTTACTAGCGGGAGTGGTGGGGCCAACGTCCTGACTTTC. Its protein product is CATSDVTSGSGGANVLTF.

This clone was seen only once. This sequence joins TRBV6-5 and TRBJ1-1, with a tentative D call TRBD1 (5 bases). Germline assignment: CDR1 MNHEY and CDR2 SVGAGI. Trimming took 2 bases from V and 10 from J, leaving 20 bases between them. CDR3 size: 15 residues. DNA of the CDR3: TGTGCCAGCAGTTACCAGGCTCGGCCGGGGCAGACAGCTTTCTTT. Its protein product is CASSYQARPGQTAFF.

The chain uses TRBV20-1 and TRBJ1-1; D remains ambiguous. Between the trimmed V and J ends, which lost 6 bases and 11 bases, there was a span of 16 bases. Germline assignment: CDR1 DFQATT and CDR2 SNEGSKA (reference sequence). CDR3 length equals 11 residues. CDR3 DNA: TGCAGTGCCCTCTCAATTTTTGGGGCTTTCTTT. This encodes CSALSIFGAFF.

The J gene is TRBJ2-1, the V gene TRBV2; 15 bases map to TRBD2. V was clipped by 6 bases and J by 9 bases; unmatched bases: 6. The CDR3 length is 15 residues. The germline V gene has CDR1 SNHLY and CDR2 FYNNEI. CDR3 in amino acids: CASRGLAGGSGEQFF. In nucleotides, the CDR3 is TGTGCCAGCAGGGGACTAGCGGGGGGTTCGGGTGAGCAGTTCTTC.

The count of this clone is one. The J gene is TRBJ1-1, the V gene TRBV28, with TRBD1 matching 9 bases. With V trimmed by 5 bases and J by 11 bases, 12 bases remained unmatched. Germline V gives CDR1 MDHEN, CDR2 SYDVKM. CDR3 length equals 14 residues. The CDR3 reads CASSNFPGQGWAFF. The CDR3 DNA is TGTGCCAGCAGTAACTTCCCGGGACAGGGTTGGGCTTTCTTT.

This clone has more than one count but fewer than ten. The V gene is TRBV7-8, the J gene TRBJ2-7; D not certain. V lost 1 base to trimming and J lost 3 bases, with 10 bases between them. Looked up from germline, CDR1 is SGHVS and CDR2 is FQNEAQ. This CDR3 spans 14 amino acids. The CDR3 here is CASSLESRNYEQYF. DNA for the CDR3: TGTGCCAGCAGCTTAGAAAGCAGGAACTACGAGCAGTACTTC.

The chain has TRBV30 and TRBJ1-6, with D perhaps matching TRBD1 (5 bases). CDR3 size: 13 residues. With 6 bases removed from V and 6 bases from J, the gap between germline ends came to 12 bases. Germline V gene sequence: CDR1 GTSNPN, CDR2 SVGIG (reference sequence). The CDR3 spells CACPGGVNSPLHF. In nucleotides, the CDR3 is TGTGCCTGCCCGGGGGGGGTTAATTCACCCCTCCACTTT.

V gene TRBV28 combines with J gene TRBJ2-1; 11 nucleotides line up with TRBD2. Trimming removed 4 bases from V and 4 bases from J; junction bases left unmatched: 6. The CDR3 totals 16 residues. The germline V gene has CDR1 MDHEN and CDR2 SYDVKM. This chain's CDR3 is CASSSGLAEVYNEQFF. DNA of the CDR3: TGTGCCAGCAGTTCGGGACTAGCGGAAGTTTACAATGAGCAGTTCTTC.

The chain carries TRBV6-5 and TRBJ2-7; D not resolved. This CDR3 has 11 residues. Trimming pared 4 bases from V and 1 base from J, leaving 2 bases between. Germline V lookup: CDR1 MNHEY, CDR2 SVGAGI. CDR3 in amino acids: CASSFSYEQYF. The CDR3 nucleotides read TGTGCCAGCAGTTTTTCCTACGAGCAGTACTTC.

The CDR3 sequence is CASSTVSSYNSPLHF. The DNA for the CDR3 is TGTGCCAGCAGCACAGTGAGCTCCTATAATTCACCCCTCCACTTT. The chain is built from TRBV11-2 and TRBJ1-6; D not resolved. The CDR3 length is 15 residues. Trimming removed 5 bases from V and 0 bases from J, with 8 bases in between. CDR1 and CDR2 (germline): SGHAT, FQNNGV.

V usage is TRBV19 and J usage is TRBJ2-1; 14 nucleotides align to TRBD2. The CDR3 runs 16 residues. CDR1 and CDR2 from the germline V gene are LNHDA and SQIVND (reference sequence). The V segment lost 4 bases and the J segment 9 bases; nucleotides outside the gene matches: 8. This CDR3 reads CASSTIGTSGRREQFF. For the CDR3, the DNA is TGTGCCAGTAGTACGATAGGGACTAGCGGGAGACGTGAGCAGTTCTTC.

The J gene is TRBJ2-2, the V gene TRBV21-1; the D segment call TRBD1 is taken from the table without a DNA check. TRBV21-1 is listed as a pseudogene. The CDR3 is 17 residues long. CDR3 DNA sequence: TGTGCCAGCAGCAAAGTCCGGACAGGGGGCTACACCGGGGAGCTGTTTTTT. It translates to CASSKVRTGGYTGELFF.

The chain is built from TRBV4-2 and TRBJ1-5; D remains ambiguous. Germline V lookup: CDR1 LGHNA, CDR2 YNFKEQ. The length of the CDR3 is 17 residues. V was shortened by 0 bases and J by 1 base, with 13 bases between the two germline ends. CDR3 sequence: CASSQDRPGVSNQPQHF. In DNA, the CDR3 is TGTGCCAGCAGCCAAGACAGGCCGGGAGTGAGCAATCAGCCCCAGCATTTT.

This chain connects TRBV6-6 to TRBJ1-6; 10 nucleotides match TRBD1. Germline lookup yields CDR1 MNHNY and CDR2 SVGAGI (reference sequence). The V segment lost 6 bases and the J segment 0 bases; nucleotides outside the gene matches: 8. The CDR3 runs 18 residues. DNA of the CDR3: TGTGCCAGCAGCCGAAAGACAGGGGGCCTCTCCTATAATTCACCCCTCCACTTT. It is translated as CASSRKTGGLSYNSPLHF.

The gene calls are TRBV28 and TRBJ2-7; D perhaps matches TRBD2 (6 bases). Germline assignment: CDR1 MDHEN and CDR2 SYDVKM. Trimming cost V 8 bases and J 1 base, with 12 bases left between them. The length of the CDR3 is 13 residues. Written as DNA, the CDR3 is TGTGCCAGCGCCCCTAGCGCGTCCTACGAGCAGTACTTC. Protein sequence: CASAPSASYEQYF.

The rearrangement uses TRBV10-2 and TRBJ2-3; 7 bases are a match to TRBD1. The CDR3 consists of 15 residues. Germline assignment: CDR1 WSHSY and CDR2 SAAADI. The J segment lost 0 bases and the V segment lost 3 bases, leaving 3 bases of the junction unmatched. This CDR3 is CASSDGTASTDTQYF. The DNA of the CDR3 is TGCGCCAGCAGTGATGGGACAGCTAGCACAGATACGCAGTATTTT.

V and J are TRBV27 and TRBJ1-5; 7 positions agree with TRBD1. Germline CDR1 is MNHEY and CDR2 is SMNVEV (reference sequence). J gave up 1 base and V 6 bases, and 6 bases lay outside the gene matches. This CDR3 is 15 amino acids long. This CDR3 is CASRKTGVSNQPQHF. CDR3 bases: TGTGCCAGCAGGAAAACAGGGGTCAGCAATCAGCCCCAGCATTTT.

The V call is TRBV7-9, the J call TRBJ1-4; D gene unclear. This CDR3 has 15 residues. Deletions cut 2 bases from V and 5 bases from J, with 12 bases between. Germline V gives CDR1 SEHNR, CDR2 FQNEAQ (reference sequence). Written as DNA, the CDR3 is TGTGCCAGCAGCTTAAGCAGGTGGGAGAATGAAAAACTGTTTTTT. This codes for CASSLSRWENEKLFF.

This rearrangement joins TRBV5-1 to TRBJ2-2, with 8 bases identical to TRBD2. V lost 4 bases, J lost 4 bases, and 6 bases stayed unmatched. From germline, CDR1 is SGHRS and CDR2 YFSETQ. The CDR3 has 15 residues. In DNA, the CDR3 is TGCGCCAGCAGCCAGGGACTAGGGTTCACCGGGGAGCTGTTTTTT. Amino acid sequence: CASSQGLGFTGELFF.

The chain recombines TRBV7-3 with TRBJ2-3, with 11 bases identical to TRBD2. The CDR3 length is 23 residues. Trimming cost V 0 bases and J 0 bases; bases outside gene matches: 20. Germline lookup yields CDR1 SGHTA and CDR2 FQGTGA. The CDR3 coding sequence is TGTGCCAGCAGCTTAACCCCGGCTAGCGGGAGGCACTCGAGGATGGTTAGCACAGATACGCAGTATTTT. It translates to CASSLTPASGRHSRMVSTDTQYF.

This chain links TRBV29-1 with TRBJ2-7, with 7 bases matching TRBD2. The ends lost 6 bases at V and 6 bases at J; junction bases unmatched: 11. The CDR3 runs to 13 residues. The germline gives CDR1 SQVTM, CDR2 ANQGSEA. The CDR3 sequence is CSVLSGNPSEQYF. CDR3 nucleotide sequence: TGCAGCGTACTGAGCGGGAACCCCTCCGAGCAGTACTTC.

This chain links TRBV5-1 with TRBJ2-5; a weak D match, TRBD2 (6 bases). The germline V gene has CDR1 SGHRS and CDR2 YFSETQ. V shed 3 bases and J shed 13 bases, with 22 bases lying between them. The CDR3 loop spans 14 amino acids. For the CDR3, the DNA is TGCGCCAGCAGCTACAACCGGGACTCTCCAGTTAGGTACTTC. It translates to CASSYNRDSPVRYF.

The rearrangement joins TRBV7-3 to TRBJ2-1; 9 nucleotides match TRBD1. The V gene's germline CDR1 is SGHTA and CDR2 FQGTGA. This CDR3 has 17 residues. After removal of 2 bases from V and 1 base from J, the junction contained 6 bases not matched to a gene. The CDR3 sequence is CASSLSWTGESYNEQFF. The CDR3 region has the DNA TGTGCCAGCAGCTTATCTTGGACAGGGGAGTCCTACAATGAGCAGTTCTTC.

CDR3 sequence reads: CASSYGTVNYGYTF. The CDR3 DNA reads as TGTGCCAGCAGCTACGGGACAGTAAACTATGGCTACACCTTC. The chain links TRBV7-9 to TRBJ1-2; 7 positions agree with TRBD1. The CDR3 runs to 14 residues. Germline values: CDR1 SEHNR, CDR2 FQNEAQ (reference sequence). V shed 4 bases and J 2 bases; nucleotides not matched to a gene: 4. Drawing the rest from reference TRBV7-9 and TRBJ1-2, the complete variable domain is DTGVSQNPRHKITKRGQNVTFRCDPISEHNRLYWYRQTLGQGPEFLTYFQNEAQLEKSRLLSDRFSAERPKGSFSTLEIQRTEQGDSAMYLCASSYGTVNYGYTFGSGTRLTVV.

This chain connects TRBV6-5 to TRBJ2-1, with D possibly being TRBD1 or TRBD2 (5 bases each). Germline values: CDR1 MNHEY, CDR2 SVGAGI. V shed 6 bases and J shed 10 bases, with 22 bases lying between them. This CDR3 region has 15 residues. The CDR3 DNA reads TGTGCCAGCAGAGACCCATATCGGGGACCAGCAGAGCAGTTCTTC. Amino acids: CASRDPYRGPAEQFF.

This clone showed up just once. The rearrangement links TRBV11-2 to TRBJ2-7; D could derive from TRBD1 or TRBD2 (5 bases each). This CDR3 region has 14 residues. Trimming removed 11 bases from V and 9 bases from J, with 26 bases in between. CDR1 and CDR2 from the germline V gene are SGHAT and FQNNGV. CDR3 in DNA: TGTGCCTCTTCTGGGGAGACCTCAGGGTTGGGGCAGTACTTC. It translates to CASSGETSGLGQYF.

The V and J genes are TRBV28 and TRBJ2-1, with 7 bases aligning to TRBD1. Per the germline V gene, CDR1 is MDHEN and CDR2 is SYDVKM. There are 14 residues in the CDR3. After removal of 6 bases from V and 5 bases from J, the junction contained 7 bases not matched to a gene. The CDR3 protein is CASRRGQINNEQFF. The CDR3, as DNA: TGTGCCAGCAGGAGGGGACAGATTAACAATGAGCAGTTCTTC. Full variable domain (remainder filled in from reference TRBV28 and TRBJ2-1): DVKVTQSSRYLVKRTGEKVFLECVQDMDHENMFWYRQDPGLGLRLIYFSYDVKMKEKGDIPEGYSVSREKKERFSLILESASTNQTSMYLCASRRGQINNEQFFGPGTRLTVL.